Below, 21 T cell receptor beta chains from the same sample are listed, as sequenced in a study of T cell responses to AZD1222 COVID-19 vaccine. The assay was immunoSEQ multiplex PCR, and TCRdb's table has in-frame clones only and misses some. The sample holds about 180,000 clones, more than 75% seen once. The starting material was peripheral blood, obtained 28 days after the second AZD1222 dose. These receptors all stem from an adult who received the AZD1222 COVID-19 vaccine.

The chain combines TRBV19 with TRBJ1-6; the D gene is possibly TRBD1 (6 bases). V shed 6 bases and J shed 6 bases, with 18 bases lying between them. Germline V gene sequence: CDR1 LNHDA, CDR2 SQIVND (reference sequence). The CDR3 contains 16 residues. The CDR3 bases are TGTGCCAGTAGAGCACCCCTCAGGGGTGGTAATTCACCCCTCCACTTT. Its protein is CASRAPLRGGNSPLHF.

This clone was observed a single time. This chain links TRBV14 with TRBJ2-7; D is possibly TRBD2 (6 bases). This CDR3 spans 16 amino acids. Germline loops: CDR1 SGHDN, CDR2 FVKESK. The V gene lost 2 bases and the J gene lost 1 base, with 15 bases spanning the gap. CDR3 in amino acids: CASSQRSGLASYEQYF. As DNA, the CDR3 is TGTGCCAGCAGCCAAAGAAGCGGGTTGGCATCCTACGAGCAGTACTTC.

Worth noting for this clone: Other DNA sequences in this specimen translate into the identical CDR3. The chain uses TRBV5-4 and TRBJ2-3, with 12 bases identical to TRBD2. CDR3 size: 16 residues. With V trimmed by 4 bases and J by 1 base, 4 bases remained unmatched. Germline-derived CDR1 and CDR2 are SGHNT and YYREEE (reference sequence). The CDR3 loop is CASSTRLAGGTDTQYF. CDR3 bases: TGTGCCAGCAGCACCAGACTAGCGGGAGGCACAGATACGCAGTATTTT.

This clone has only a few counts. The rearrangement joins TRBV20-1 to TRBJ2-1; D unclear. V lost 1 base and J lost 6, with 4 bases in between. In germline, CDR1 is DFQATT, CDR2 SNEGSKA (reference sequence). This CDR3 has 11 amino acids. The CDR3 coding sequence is TGCAGTGCTAGAGTTGTCAATGAGCAGTTCTTC. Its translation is CSARVVNEQFF.

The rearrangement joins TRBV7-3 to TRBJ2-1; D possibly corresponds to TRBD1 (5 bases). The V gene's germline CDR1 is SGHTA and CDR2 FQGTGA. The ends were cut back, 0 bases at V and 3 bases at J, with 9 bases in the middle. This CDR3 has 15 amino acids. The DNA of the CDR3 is TGTGCCAGCAGCTTAACACCAGGGAACTACAATGAGCAGTTCTTC. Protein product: CASSLTPGNYNEQFF.

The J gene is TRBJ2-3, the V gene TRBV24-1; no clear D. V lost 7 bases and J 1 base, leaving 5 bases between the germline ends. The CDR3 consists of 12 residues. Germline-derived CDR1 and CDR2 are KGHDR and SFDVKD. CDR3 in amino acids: CATSKGTDTQYF. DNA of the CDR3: TGTGCCACCAGCAAGGGCACAGATACGCAGTATTTT.

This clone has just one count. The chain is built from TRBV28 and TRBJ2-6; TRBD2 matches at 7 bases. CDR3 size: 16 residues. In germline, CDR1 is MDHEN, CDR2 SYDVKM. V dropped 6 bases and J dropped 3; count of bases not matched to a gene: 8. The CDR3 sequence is CASRRGSSDGANVLTF. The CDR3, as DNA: TGTGCCAGCAGGCGGGGGTCCTCCGATGGGGCCAACGTCCTGACTTTC. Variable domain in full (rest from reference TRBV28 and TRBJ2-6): DVKVTQSSRYLVKRTGEKVFLECVQDMDHENMFWYRQDPGLGLRLIYFSYDVKMKEKGDIPEGYSVSREKKERFSLILESASTNQTSMYLCASRRGSSDGANVLTFGAGSRLTVL.

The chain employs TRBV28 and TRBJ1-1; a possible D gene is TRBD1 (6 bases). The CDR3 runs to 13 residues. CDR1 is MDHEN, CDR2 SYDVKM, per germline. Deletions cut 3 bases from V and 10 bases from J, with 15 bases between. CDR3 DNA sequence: TGTGCCAGCAGTTTTGGGGGGGACACCGGAGCTTTCTTT. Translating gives CASSFGGDTGAFF.

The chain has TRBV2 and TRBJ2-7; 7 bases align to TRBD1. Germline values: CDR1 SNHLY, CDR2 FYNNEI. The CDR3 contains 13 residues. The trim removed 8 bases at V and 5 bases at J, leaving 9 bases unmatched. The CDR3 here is CASGWDRGDEQYF. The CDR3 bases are TGTGCCAGCGGTTGGGACAGAGGAGACGAGCAGTACTTC.

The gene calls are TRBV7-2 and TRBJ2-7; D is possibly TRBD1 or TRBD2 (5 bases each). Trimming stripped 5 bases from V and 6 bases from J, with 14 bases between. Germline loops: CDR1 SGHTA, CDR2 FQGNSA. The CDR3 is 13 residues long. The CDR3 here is CASSRDPPGEQYF. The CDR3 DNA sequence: TGTGCCAGCAGCCGGGACCCCCCGGGCGAGCAGTACTTC.

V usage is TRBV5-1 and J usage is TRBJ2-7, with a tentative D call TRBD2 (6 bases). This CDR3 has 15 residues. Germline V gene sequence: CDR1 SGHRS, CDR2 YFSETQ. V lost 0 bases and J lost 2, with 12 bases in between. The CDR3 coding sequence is TGCGCCAGCAGCTTGGATGCGGGATCGACCTACGAGCAGTACTTC. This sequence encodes CASSLDAGSTYEQYF.

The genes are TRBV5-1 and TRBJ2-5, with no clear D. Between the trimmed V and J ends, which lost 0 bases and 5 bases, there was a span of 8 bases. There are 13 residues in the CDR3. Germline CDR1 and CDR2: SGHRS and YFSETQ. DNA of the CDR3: TGCGCCAGCAGCTTGGGGGATCCGGAGACCCAGTACTTC. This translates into CASSLGDPETQYF.

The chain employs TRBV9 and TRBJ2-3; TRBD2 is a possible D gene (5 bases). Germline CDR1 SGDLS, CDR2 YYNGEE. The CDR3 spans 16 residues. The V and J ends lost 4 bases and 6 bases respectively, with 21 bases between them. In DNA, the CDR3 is TGTGCCAGCAGCCGGTCCGAGAGGGCACCCCGGGATACGCAGTATTTT. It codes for CASSRSERAPRDTQYF.

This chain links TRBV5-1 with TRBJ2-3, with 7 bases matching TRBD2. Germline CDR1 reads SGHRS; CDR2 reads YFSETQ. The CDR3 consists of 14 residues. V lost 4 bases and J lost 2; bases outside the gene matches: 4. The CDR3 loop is CASSPRDYTDTQYF. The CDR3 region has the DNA TGCGCCAGCAGCCCCCGGGACTACACAGATACGCAGTATTTT.

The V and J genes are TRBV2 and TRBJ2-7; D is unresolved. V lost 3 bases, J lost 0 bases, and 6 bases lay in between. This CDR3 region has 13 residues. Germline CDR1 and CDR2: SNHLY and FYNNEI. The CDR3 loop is CASSEVLSYEQYF. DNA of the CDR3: TGTGCCAGCAGTGAGGTTCTCTCCTACGAGCAGTACTTC.

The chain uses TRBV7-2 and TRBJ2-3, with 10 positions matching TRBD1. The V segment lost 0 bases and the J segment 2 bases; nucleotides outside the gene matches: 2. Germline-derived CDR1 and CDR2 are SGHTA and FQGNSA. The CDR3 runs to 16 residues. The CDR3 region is CASSLAGQGSTDTQYF. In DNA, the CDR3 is TGTGCCAGCAGCTTAGCGGGACAGGGGTCCACAGATACGCAGTATTTT.

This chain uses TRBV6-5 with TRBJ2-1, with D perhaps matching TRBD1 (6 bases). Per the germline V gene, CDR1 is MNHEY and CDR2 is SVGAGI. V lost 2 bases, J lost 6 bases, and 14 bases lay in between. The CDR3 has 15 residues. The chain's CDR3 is CASSYGAGASNEQFF. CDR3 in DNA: TGTGCCAGCAGTTACGGGGCAGGGGCCAGCAATGAGCAGTTCTTC.

The CDR3 sequence: CASSQSTGSVTDTQYF. In nucleotides, the CDR3 is TGCGCCAGCAGCCAGTCGACAGGGAGTGTCACAGATACGCAGTATTTT. This chain connects TRBV5-1 to TRBJ2-3; 7 bases fit TRBD1. V lost 4 bases to trimming and J lost 2 bases; unmatched junction nucleotides: 10. The germline V gene encodes CDR1 SGHRS and CDR2 YFSETQ. The CDR3 is made up of 16 amino acids.

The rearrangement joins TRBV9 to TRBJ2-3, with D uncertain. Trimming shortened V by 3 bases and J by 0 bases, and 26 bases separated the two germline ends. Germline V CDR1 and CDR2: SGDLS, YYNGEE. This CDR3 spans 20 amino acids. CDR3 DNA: TGTGCCAGCAGCGCGACGTCACGAGCGCTTACAGCCGTCAGCACAGATACGCAGTATTTT. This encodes CASSATSRALTAVSTDTQYF.

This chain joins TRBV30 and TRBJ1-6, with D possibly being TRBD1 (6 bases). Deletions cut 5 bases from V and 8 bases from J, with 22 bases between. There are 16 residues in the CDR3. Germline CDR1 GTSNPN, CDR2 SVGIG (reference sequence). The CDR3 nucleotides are TGTGCCTGGGCCCCGGGGGGCCTCGCTAAGGATTCACCCCTCCACTTT. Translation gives CAWAPGGLAKDSPLHF. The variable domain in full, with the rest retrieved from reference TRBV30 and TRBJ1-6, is SQTIHQWPATLVQPVGSPLSLECTVEGTSNPNLYWYRQAAGRGLQLLFYSVGIGQISSEVPQNLSASRPQDRQFILSSKKLLLSDSGFYLCAWAPGGLAKDSPLHFGNGTRLTVT.

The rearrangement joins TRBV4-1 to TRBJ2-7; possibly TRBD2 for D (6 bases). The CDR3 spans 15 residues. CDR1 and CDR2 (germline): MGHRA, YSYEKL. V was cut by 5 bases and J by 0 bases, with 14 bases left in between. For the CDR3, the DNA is TGCGCCAGCAGCAGAGGTAGCGGAAGCTCCTACGAGCAGTACTTC. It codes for CASSRGSGSSYEQYF.